This record looks at one TCR beta chain sequence and its context. Its specificity is unknown. This CDR3 comprises 11 residues. Trimming shortened V by 3 bases and J by 2 bases, and 4 bases separated the two germline ends. In germline, CDR1 is DFQATT, CDR2 SNEGSKA (reference sequence). The sample belongs to a study of T cell clones after liver transplantation. General observations from the study: In most of the 8 subjects, circulating graft-donor-reactive CD4 TCRbeta sequences fell significantly after transplant. A larger donor-reactive than third-party decline suggested partial antigen-specific deletion.

Using immunoSEQ multiplex PCR, the repertoire was profiled, and TCRdb retains in-frame clones only, with some absent. The sample lists some 110,000 clones; around 86% were seen once. The sequencing here drew on CD4+ T cells from blood, taken before liver transplant. This chain uses TRBV20-1 with TRBJ2-5; no firm D call. This clonotype originated in a human donor who received a liver transplant. As DNA, the CDR3 is TGCAGTGCTAGGAGACAAGAGACCCAGTACTTC. Its protein is CSARRQETQYF.